The clone carrying this T cell receptor (beta chain) was detected a few times. Antigen: not known. PCR was performed using 60 Vbeta and 13 Jbeta primers. In the authors' workflow: In a later analysis, the count reached approximately 80 million unique TCR beta chains, with around 11 million shared. The table came from immunoSEQ multiplex PCR; TCRdb's copy has only in-frame clones and leaves some out. The V and J calls and clone size were taken over from that table, and D and trimming were inferred from the DNA. In the table there are about 60,000 clones, around 77% of which are singletons. The data originate from a study of cytomegalovirus exposure and HLA in healthy donors. Findings of the study overall: Sequencing likely produced, as an artifact, a cluster of highly shared sequence variants. Specific recognition of CMV antigens was confirmed in vitro for a few chains (all CMV-associated).

Input material: PBMCs. The TCR comes from a woman in her thirties in good health and CMV-seronegative.

For the CDR3, the DNA is TGCAGCGTCGACACCGTGGGACAGGGGTACTATGGCTACACCTTC. It specifies CSVDTVGQGYYGYTF. This chain joins TRBV29-1 and TRBJ1-2; TRBD1 agrees at 10 bases. Germline values: CDR1 SQVTM, CDR2 ANQGSEA. This CDR3 is built from 15 residues. V was clipped by 6 bases and J by 3 bases; unmatched bases: 10.